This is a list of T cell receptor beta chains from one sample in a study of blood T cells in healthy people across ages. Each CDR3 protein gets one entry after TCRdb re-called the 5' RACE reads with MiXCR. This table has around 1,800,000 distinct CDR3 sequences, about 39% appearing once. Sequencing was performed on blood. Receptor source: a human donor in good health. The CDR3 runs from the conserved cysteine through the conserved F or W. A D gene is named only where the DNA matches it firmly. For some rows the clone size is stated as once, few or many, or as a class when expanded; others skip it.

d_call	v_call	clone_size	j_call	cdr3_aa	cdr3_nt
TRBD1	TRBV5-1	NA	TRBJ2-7	CASSLVNRGDEQYF	TGCGCCAGCAGCTTGGTGAACAGGGGGGACGAGCAGTACTTC
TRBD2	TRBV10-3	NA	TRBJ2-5	CATLAGDQETQYF	TGTGCCACCTTAGCGGGGGATCAAGAGACCCAGTACTTC
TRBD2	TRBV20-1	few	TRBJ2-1	CSATLAGGFSSYNEQFF	TGCAGTGCAACACTAGCGGGGGGCTTTAGCTCCTACAATGAGCAGTTCTTC
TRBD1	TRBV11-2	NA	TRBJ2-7	CASSFGFLTGGSYEQYF	TGTGCCAGCAGCTTTGGTTTCCTGACAGGGGGGTCCTACGAGCAGTACTTC
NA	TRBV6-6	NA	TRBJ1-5	CASSPPRGTQPQHF	TGTGCCAGCAGTCCTCCTCGAGGCACTCAGCCCCAGCATTTT
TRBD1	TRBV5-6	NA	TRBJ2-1	CASSLSGTGIVDEQFF	TGTGCCAGCAGCTTATCCGGGACAGGGATAGTGGATGAGCAGTTCTTC
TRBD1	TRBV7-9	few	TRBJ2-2	CASSTQTGGASGELFF	TGTGCCAGCAGCACACAGACAGGGGGCGCATCCGGGGAGCTGTTTTTT
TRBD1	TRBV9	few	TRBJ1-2	CASSPTGQTYGYTF	TGTGCCAGCAGCCCCACGGGACAGACCTATGGCTACACCTTC
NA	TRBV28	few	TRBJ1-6	CASSHPSDRLSSYNSPLHF	TGTGCCAGCTCGCACCCCAGCGACAGGTTAAGCTCCTATAATTCACCCCTCCACTTT
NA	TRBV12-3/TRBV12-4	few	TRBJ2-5	CASAEGGGQETQYF	TGTGCCAGCGCTGAGGGGGGCGGACAAGAGACCCAGTACTTC
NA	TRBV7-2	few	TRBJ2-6	CASSGTGTESSGANVLTF	TGTGCCAGCAGCGGAACCGGGACGGAGAGCTCTGGGGCCAACGTCCTGACTTTC
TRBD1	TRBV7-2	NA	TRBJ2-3	CASSYSSRGFTDTQYF	TGTGCCAGCAGCTACAGTAGCAGGGGGTTCACAGATACGCAGTATTTT
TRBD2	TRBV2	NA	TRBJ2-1	CASSEAVGGEQFF	TGTGCCAGCAGTGAAGCAGTGGGAGGGGAGCAGTTCTTC
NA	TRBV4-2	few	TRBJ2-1	CASSISLGRDRLYNEQFF	TGTGCCAGCAGCATCTCCCTTGGCCGGGACCGGCTCTACAATGAGCAGTTCTTC
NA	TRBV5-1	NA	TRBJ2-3	CASSLIEGTDTQYF	TGCGCCAGCAGCTTGATAGAAGGCACAGATACGCAGTATTTT
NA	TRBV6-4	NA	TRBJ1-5	CARRAKAVFNQPQHF	TGTGCCAGGAGAGCAAAGGCCGTCTTTAATCAGCCCCAGCATTTT
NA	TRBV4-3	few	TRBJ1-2	CASSQLGSTTGLYGYTF	TGCGCCAGCAGCCAATTAGGTAGTACCACTGGTCTCTACGGCTACACCTTC
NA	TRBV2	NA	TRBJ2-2	CASKSWGGRTGELFF	TGTGCCAGCAAGTCGTGGGGCGGTAGGACCGGGGAGCTGTTTTTT
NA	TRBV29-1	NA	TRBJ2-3	CSAWDPWSGDTQYF	TGCAGCGCATGGGACCCCTGGTCGGGGGATACGCAGTATTTT
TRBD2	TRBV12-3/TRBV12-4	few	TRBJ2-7	CASSPGLAGITYSYEQYF	TGTGCCAGCAGTCCGGGACTAGCGGGGATAACCTACTCCTACGAGCAGTACTTC
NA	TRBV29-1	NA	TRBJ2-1	CSVDRLGAYYNEQFF	TGCAGCGTTGACAGACTGGGGGCTTACTACAATGAGCAGTTCTTC
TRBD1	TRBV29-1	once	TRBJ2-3	CSVAWGQVADTQYF	TGCAGCGTTGCCTGGGGACAGGTTGCAGATACGCAGTATTTT
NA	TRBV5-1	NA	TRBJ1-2	CASSLTGNYCYTF	TGCGCCAGCAGCTTAACAGGGAACTATTGCTACACCTTC
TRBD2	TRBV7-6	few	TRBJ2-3	CASSLAGLAEDTQYF	TGTGCCAGCAGCTTAGCAGGACTAGCGGAAGATACGCAGTATTTT
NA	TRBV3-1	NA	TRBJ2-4	CASSQDPAVLAKNIQYF	TGTGCCAGCAGCCAAGACCCAGCGGTCCTAGCCAAAAACATTCAGTACTTC
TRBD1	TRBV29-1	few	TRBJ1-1	CSVSDRAQTEAFF	TGCAGCGTTTCCGACAGGGCCCAGACTGAAGCTTTCTTT
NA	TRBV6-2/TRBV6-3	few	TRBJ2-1	CATTKEHRDEQFF	TGTGCCACCACAAAGGAACACCGGGATGAGCAGTTCTTC
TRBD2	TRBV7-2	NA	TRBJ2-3	CASSSGLDADTRYF	TGTGCCAGCAGCTCGGGACTAGACGCAGATACGCGGTATTTT
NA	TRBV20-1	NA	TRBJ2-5	CSATPRAREYQETQYF	TGCAGTGCTACGCCACGAGCCCGCGAATACCAAGAGACCCAGTACTTC
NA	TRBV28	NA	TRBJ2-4	CASSQNLAKNIQYF	TGTGCCAGCAGCCAAAATTTAGCCAAAAACATTCAGTACTTC
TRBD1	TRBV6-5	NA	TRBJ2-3	CASSYGQGGGDTQYF	TGTGCCAGCAGTTACGGACAGGGTGGGGGAGATACGCAGTATTTT
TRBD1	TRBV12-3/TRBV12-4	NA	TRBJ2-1	CASWAWTGPNEQFF	TGTGCCAGCTGGGCCTGGACAGGACCCAATGAGCAGTTCTTC
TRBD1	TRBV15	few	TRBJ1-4	CATSLRQGATTYEKLFF	TGTGCCACCAGCTTGCGACAGGGGGCGACGACTTATGAAAAACTGTTTTTT
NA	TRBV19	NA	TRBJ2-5	CASSIQSGGETQYF	TGTGCCAGTAGTATCCAGTCAGGAGGAGAGACCCAGTACTTC
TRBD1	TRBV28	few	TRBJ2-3	CASSLGGQGRTDTQYF	TGTGCCAGCAGTTTAGGCGGACAGGGTAGGACAGATACGCAGTATTTT
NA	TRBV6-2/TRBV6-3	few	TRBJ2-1	CANRPPGSSYNEQFF	TGTGCCAACAGACCCCCAGGGAGCTCCTACAATGAGCAGTTCTTC
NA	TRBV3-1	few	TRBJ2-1	CASSQVTRYNEQFF	TGTGCCAGCAGCCAAGTGACTAGGTACAATGAGCAGTTCTTC
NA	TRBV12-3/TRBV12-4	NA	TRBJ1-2	CASSLYRTHGRGYTF	TGTGCCAGCAGTTTATATAGAACCCACGGACGGGGCTACACCTTC
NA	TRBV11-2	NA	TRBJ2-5	CASSLVVGFQETQYF	TGTGCCAGCAGCTTAGTTGTAGGGTTTCAAGAGACCCAGTACTTC
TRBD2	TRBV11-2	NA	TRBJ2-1	CASSIRLAGYNEQFF	TGTGCCAGCAGCATCCGACTAGCGGGGTACAATGAGCAGTTCTTC
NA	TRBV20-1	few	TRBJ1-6	CSGEIPNYNSPLHF	TGCAGTGGGGAAATCCCGAACTATAATTCACCCCTCCACTTT
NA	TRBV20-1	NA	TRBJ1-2	CSADGDRDVYGYTF	TGCAGTGCTGACGGAGACAGAGACGTCTATGGCTACACCTTC
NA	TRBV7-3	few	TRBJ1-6	CASSPGAFSSPLHF	TGTGCCAGCAGCCCGGGGGCCTTTAGTTCACCCCTCCACTTT
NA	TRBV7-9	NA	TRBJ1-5	CASSLGFRDNQPQHF	TGTGCCAGCAGCTTAGGGTTTAGGGACAATCAGCCCCAGCATTTT
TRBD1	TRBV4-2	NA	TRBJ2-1	CASSQPRGTEVLPAYNEQFF	TGTGCCAGCAGCCAACCAAGGGGGACAGAGGTTTTGCCCGCATACAATGAGCAGTTCTTC
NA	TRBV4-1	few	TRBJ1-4	CASSQFITAVNEKLFF	TGCGCCAGCAGCCAATTTATCACAGCAGTAAATGAAAAACTGTTTTTT
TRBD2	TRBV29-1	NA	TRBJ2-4	CSVEPRLKRGEQYF	TGCAGCGTTGAACCTCGATTAAAGCGGGGGGAGCAGTACTTC
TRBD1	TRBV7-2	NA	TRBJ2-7	CASSLAGTGFTESYEQYF	TGTGCCAGCAGCTTAGCCGGGACAGGGTTCACCGAATCCTACGAGCAGTACTTC
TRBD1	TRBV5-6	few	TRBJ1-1	CASSPFGTGGLRTEAFF	TGTGCCAGCAGCCCGTTCGGGACAGGGGGCTTGAGGACTGAAGCTTTCTTT
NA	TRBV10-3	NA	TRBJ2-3	CATADREGTDAQYF	TGTGCCACCGCAGACAGGGAGGGGACAGATGCGCAGTATTTT
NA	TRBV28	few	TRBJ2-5	CASSLPWGETQYF	TGTGCCAGCAGTTTGCCATGGGGAGAGACCCAGTACTTC
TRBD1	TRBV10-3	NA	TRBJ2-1	CATQEGAGYNEQFF	TGTGCCACCCAAGAGGGGGCAGGCTACAATGAGCAGTTCTTC
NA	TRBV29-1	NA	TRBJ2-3	CSVGPSLAADTQYF	TGCAGCGTTGGACCTAGTCTTGCCGCAGATACGCAGTATTTT
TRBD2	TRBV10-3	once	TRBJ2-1	CAISEFPGTSLREQFF	TGTGCCATCAGTGAGTTTCCCGGGACTAGCCTACGTGAGCAGTTCTTC
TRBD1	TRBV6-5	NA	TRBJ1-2	CASSWTGFGSGYTF	TGTGCCAGCAGTTGGACAGGGTTCGGGAGTGGCTACACCTTC
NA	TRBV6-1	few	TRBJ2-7	CASSGGRAYEQYF	TGTGCCAGCAGTGGGGGCAGGGCCTACGAGCAGTACTTC
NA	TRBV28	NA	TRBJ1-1	CASSLALGGAGSTEAFF	TGTGCCAGCAGCCTAGCTCTGGGGGGCGCAGGGAGCACTGAAGCTTTCTTT
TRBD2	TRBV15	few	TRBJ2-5	CATSLGGEGQETQYF	TGTGCCACCAGCCTAGGAGGGGAGGGACAAGAGACCCAGTACTTC
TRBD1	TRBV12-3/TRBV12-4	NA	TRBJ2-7	CASSFWGTVAYEQYF	TGTGCCAGCAGTTTTTGGGGGACAGTTGCCTACGAGCAGTACTTC